These T cell receptor beta chains were read from a single sample in a study of cytomegalovirus exposure and HLA in healthy donors. Method: immunoSEQ multiplex PCR; TCRdb's copy keeps in-frame clones and lacks some. The sample shows over 110,000 clones, 75% to 85% of them seen only once. Material: PBMCs. The receptors originated from a female donor in good health and CMV-seronegative. The CDR3 runs from the conserved cysteine through the conserved F or W. The D gene is left open where the match is weak.

V gene: TRBV10-1; J gene: TRBJ2-1; D gene: NA; CDR3 DNA: TGCGCCAGCAGTGAGTCGATGGGGGCGCCGGGCAATGAGCAGTTCTTC; CDR3 protein: CASSESMGAPGNEQFF
V gene: TRBV6-6; J gene: TRBJ1-2; D gene: TRBD1; CDR3 DNA: TGTGCCAGCAGCCCCGGGACAGGGAGAGGCTACACCTTC; CDR3 protein: CASSPGTGRGYTF
V gene: TRBV28; J gene: TRBJ1-5; D gene: NA; CDR3 DNA: TGTGCCAGCAGTTTGCCCTACAGGGTCCTCCGGAATCAGCCCCAGCATTTT; CDR3 protein: CASSLPYRVLRNQPQHF
V gene: TRBV30; J gene: TRBJ2-5; D gene: NA; CDR3 DNA: TGTGCCTGGAGTGTGGGAGCGGCAGGATGGGAGACCCAGTACTTC; CDR3 protein: CAWSVGAAGWETQYF
V gene: TRBV18; J gene: TRBJ1-5; D gene: TRBD1; CDR3 DNA: TGTGCCAGCTCACCACGGACAGGACCAAATCAGCCCCAGCATTTT; CDR3 protein: CASSPRTGPNQPQHF
V gene: TRBV12-5; J gene: TRBJ1-1; D gene: TRBD1; CDR3 DNA: TGTGCTACTTCAGGGGGTAACACTGAAGCTTTCTTT; CDR3 protein: CATSGGNTEAFF
V gene: TRBV2; J gene: TRBJ2-2; D gene: TRBD2; CDR3 DNA: TGTGCCAGCAGGGGGGGGACTTCTCGGACCGGGGAGCTGTTTTTT; CDR3 protein: CASRGGTSRTGELFF
V gene: TRBV9; J gene: TRBJ2-2; D gene: TRBD1; CDR3 DNA: TGTGCCAGCAGCGTCCTGGGGACAGGCCCATCGGGGAACACCGGGGAGCTGTTTTTT; CDR3 protein: CASSVLGTGPSGNTGELFF
V gene: TRBV1; J gene: TRBJ2-7; D gene: NA; CDR3 DNA: TGCACCAGCCAAGCGGGAGGAACCTACGAGCAGTACTTC; CDR3 protein: CTSQAGGTYEQYF
V gene: TRBV7-2; J gene: TRBJ2-1; D gene: NA; CDR3 DNA: TGTGCCAGCAGCCGAGCCCGAAATGAGCAGTTCTTC; CDR3 protein: CASSRARNEQFF
V gene: TRBV7-8; J gene: TRBJ1-5; D gene: NA; CDR3 DNA: TGTGCCAGCAGCTTAGGGGAGAGGGACAATCAGCCCCAGCATTTT; CDR3 protein: CASSLGERDNQPQHF